Following are 10 T cell receptor delta chains from one sample sequenced in a study of Vδ1+ human thymocytes. Points from the study as a whole: Highly polyclonal TRG and TRD repertoires with Gaussian CDR3 length distributions appeared in thymus.

Sequences come from RNA converted to cDNA by reverse transcription. The CDR3 regions were amplified by multiplex PCR from V-gene primers to a constant-region primer. TCRdb reanalyzed the multiplex PCR reads using CATT. Among some 55,000 delta-chain clones, more than 15% were seen once, and the ten largest hold 0.5%. Their cognate antigens are unknown. Source material: Vdelta1+ gamma-delta thymocytes from the thymus. Subset defined: FACS-sorted CD3+ TCRalphabeta- TCRVdelta1+ TCRVdelta2- thymocytes. The receptors originated from a boy in the first two years of life who had congenital heart surgery.

The rearrangement links TRDV1 to TRDJ1; 10 bases agree with TRDD3. The length of the CDR3 is 18 residues. V gave up 0 bases and J gave up 10 bases; unmatched junction bases: 17. Germline V lookup: CDR1 TSWWSYY, CDR2 QGS. CDR3 sequence reads: CALGELFPYGGYARGLIF. The DNA of the CDR3 is TGTGCTCTTGGGGAACTATTCCCCTACGGGGGATACGCCCGGGGACTCATCTTT.

This clone has only a few counts. The rearrangement joins TRDV1 to TRDJ1, with D possibly being TRDD2 (5 bases). This CDR3 comprises 18 residues. V was pared by 4 bases and J by 0 bases, with 21 bases between. Looked up from germline, CDR1 is TSWWSYY and CDR2 is QGS. The CDR3 loop reads CALGVLFPRPGYTDKLIF. The CDR3 DNA follows: TGTGCTCTTGGGGTACTCTTCCCCCGCCCCGGATACACCGATAAACTCATCTTT.

This clone was seen a few times. This chain links TRDV1 with TRDJ1; 13 bases line up with TRDD3. CDR1 TSWWSYY and CDR2 QGS come from the germline V gene. V trimming: 3 bases; J trimming: 2 bases; junction bases outside the gene matches: 21. The CDR3 covers 22 residues. The CDR3 nucleotides read TGTGCTCTTGGGGACCCACCTTCCTACCCCTTACTGGGGGATACGATAACCGATAAACTCATCTTT. Translating it yields CALGDPPSYPLLGDTITDKLIF.

This clone was picked up a small number of times. The J gene is TRDJ1, the V gene TRDV1; 9 nucleotides line up with TRDD3. Germline V gives CDR1 TSWWSYY, CDR2 QGS. The CDR3 sequence is 22 residues long. Trimming at V came to 0 bases and at J to 4 bases, leaving 24 bases not matched to a gene. The CDR3 coding sequence is TGTGCTCTTGGGGAACTATCGGCGCTCTACCGACTGGACTGGGGGACCAACGATAAACTCATCTTT. As protein: CALGELSALYRLDWGTNDKLIF.

The sample holds a few counts of this clone. The same CDR3 can be traced to other DNA sequences in this sample. This chain uses TRDV1 with TRDJ1, with 8 bases lining up with TRDD3. Germline-derived CDR1 and CDR2 are TSWWSYY and QGS. V shed 0 bases, J shed 0 bases, and the junction held 6 bases outside the gene matches. The CDR3 runs to 17 residues. The CDR3 DNA follows: TGTGCTCTTGGGGAACTCACTGGGGGTTTGTACACCGATAAACTCATCTTT. It translates to CALGELTGGLYTDKLIF.

The chain uses TRDV1 and TRDJ1, with TRDD3 matching over 9 bases. J was trimmed by 0 bases and V by 2 bases; bases with no gene match: 22. The CDR3 spans 22 residues. The germline V gene has CDR1 TSWWSYY and CDR2 QGS. CDR3 region: CALGELVPCTGGPRTYTDKLIF. In DNA form, the CDR3 reads TGTGCTCTTGGGGAATTAGTTCCCTGTACTGGGGGACCAAGAACGTACACCGATAAACTCATCTTT.

The chain joins TRDV1 to TRDJ1, with TRDD3 as a possible D gene (5 bases). This CDR3 region has 18 residues. Per the germline V gene, CDR1 is TSWWSYY and CDR2 is QGS. V was shortened by 0 bases and J by 0 bases, with 17 bases between the two germline ends. The CDR3 is CALGELLARWVDTDKLIF. In DNA form, the CDR3 reads TGTGCTCTTGGGGAACTCCTGGCGCGCTGGGTAGACACCGATAAACTCATCTTT.

About this clone: This sample also contains other DNA sequences that code for the same CDR3. The chain combines TRAV29/DV5 with TRDJ1; the D gene is possibly TRDD3 (6 bases). The V end was cut by 0 bases, the J end by 1 base, with 22 bases between. The germline V gene has CDR1 NSMFDY and CDR2 ISSIKDK. The CDR3 runs 18 residues. The CDR3 bases are TGTGCAGCAAGCGCCTTAGTGGGGGTACTGGCTTTCACCGATAAACTCATCTTT. This encodes CAASALVGVLAFTDKLIF.

This chain connects TRDV1 to TRDJ1; maybe TRDD3 (6 bases). Per germline, CDR1 TSWWSYY and CDR2 QGS. V lost 4 bases to trimming and J lost 0 bases, with 33 bases between them. The CDR3 has 22 amino acids. CDR3 in DNA: TGTGCTCTTGGGGCTATCTACGGATTATACTGGGTGACGCGAGGAAACACCGATAAACTCATCTTT. It specifies CALGAIYGLYWVTRGNTDKLIF.

This clone has just a few counts. The chain uses TRDV1 and TRDJ1; TRDD2 aligns across 7 bases. The CDR3 length is 18 residues. CDR1 and CDR2 from the germline V gene are TSWWSYY and QGS. V lost 7 bases, J lost 5 bases, and 22 bases stayed unmatched. The CDR3 bases are TGTGCTCTTGAGGATATTCCTACTTACCCCTGGGTAGAGGATAAACTCATCTTT. Residues: CALEDIPTYPWVEDKLIF.